These T cell receptor beta chains were read from a single sample in a study of regulatory T cells in long-lasting Graves disease. TCRdb itself ran the multiplex PCR reads through MiXCR, one entry per CDR3 protein. The table lists approximately 440,000 distinct CDR3 sequences, 20% to 25% of them singletons. The source material was peripheral blood mononuclear cells (PBMCs), sampled when the disease was refractory, from a patient treated with antithyroid drugs. The receptors were gathered from a female donor with Graves disease. The CDR3 runs from the conserved cysteine through the conserved F or W. Fields, in order: D gene, J gene, clone size, CDR3 length, V gene, CDR3 DNA, CDR3 protein. A D gene is named only where the DNA matches it firmly. Part of the rows lack a size; the others show once, few, many or a class for expanded clones.

>-|TRBJ2-4|once|18|TRBV19
TGTGCCACCCAGCCCAGGACAGCAACCATCGGCGCCAAAAACATTCAGTACTTC
CATQPRTATIGAKNIQYF
>TRBD2|TRBJ2-7|few|14|TRBV20-1
TGCAGTGCCAGCGCACTAGCGGCTCTCGGCGAGCAGTACTTC
CSASALAALGEQYF
>-|TRBJ2-5|many|14|TRBV6-1
TGTGCCAGCAAGGTGGACTTGTCAACGCAGACCCAGTACTTC
CASKVDLSTQTQYF
>-|TRBJ1-2|-|14|TRBV25-1
TGTGCCAGCAGTAGCGCCGGGGAGAACTATGGCTACACCTTC
CASSSAGENYGYTF
>TRBD1|TRBJ1-2|-|16|TRBV6-2/TRBV6-3
TGTGCCAGCAGTTACCCCCGACAGGGACTGAGCTATGGCTACACCTTC
CASSYPRQGLSYGYTF
>-|TRBJ2-7|many|15|TRBV28
TGTGCCAGCACCCCTGAAGGCAACTTTCCCTACGAGCAGTACTTC
CASTPEGNFPYEQYF
>TRBD2|TRBJ2-5|many|16|TRBV6-1
TGTGCCAGCAGTGAAGCGTGGACTAGCGACGAGGAGACCCAGTACTTC
CASSEAWTSDEETQYF
>-|TRBJ1-1|-|16|TRBV15
TGTGCCACCAGCAGAGACAAGACAGCACCGAACACTGAAGCTTTCTTT
CATSRDKTAPNTEAFF
>TRBD1|TRBJ2-1|-|14|TRBV20-1
TGCAGTGCTAGACAGGGGGCGCTTTTCAATGAGCAGTTCTTC
CSARQGALFNEQFF
>TRBD2|TRBJ2-7|few|14|TRBV9
TGTGCCAGCAGCCCTCGTGGGAGGGCCTACGAGCAGTACTTC
CASSPRGRAYEQYF
>TRBD1|TRBJ2-2|-|18|TRBV5-1
TGCGCCAGCAGCCTCCGGACTTGGCAGGGGGCGAGCACCGGGGAGCTGTTTTTT
CASSLRTWQGASTGELFF
>-|TRBJ2-7|-|13|TRBV30
TGTGCCTGGAGTGTTCAGGGGAGTTACGAGCAGTACTTC
CAWSVQGSYEQYF
>TRBD2|TRBJ2-7|many|15|TRBV28
TGTGCCAGCAGCTTATGGGCTAGCGGTTCCTACGAGCAGTACTTC
CASSLWASGSYEQYF
>-|TRBJ2-7|-|13|TRBV20-1
TGCAGTGCTAGAGAATTGGGGAGGTACGAGCAGTACTTC
CSARELGRYEQYF
>-|TRBJ1-3|few|16|TRBV7-8
TGTGCCAGCAGCTTAACGGCTTGGGAGGGAGTAAACACCATATATTTT
CASSLTAWEGVNTIYF
>-|TRBJ2-7|many|14|TRBV15
TGTGCCACCAGCGCCGAGAGGGCCCTCTACGAGCAGTACTTC
CATSAERALYEQYF
>-|TRBJ2-7|few|15|TRBV4-2
TGTGCCAGCAGCCAATCGCGGCAGCTATCCTACGAGCAGTACTTC
CASSQSRQLSYEQYF
>TRBD2|TRBJ2-2|few|14|TRBV20-1
TGCAGTGCTGGACTAGCGCGTCGACCCGGGGAGCTGTTTTTT
CSAGLARRPGELFF
>-|TRBJ1-6|many|14|TRBV12-3/TRBV12-4
TGTGCCAGCAGCCTCAGGGAATATAATTCACCCCTCCACTTT
CASSLREYNSPLHF
>-|TRBJ1-2|-|18|TRBV11-2
TGTGCCAGCAGCTCCCTAATCGGGACCGATAAAACTAACTATGGCTACACCTTC
CASSSLIGTDKTNYGYTF
>TRBD2|TRBJ2-7|many|12|TRBV20-1
TGCAGTGGCCTCGGGGGGGGCTACGAGCAGTACTTC
CSGLGGGYEQYF
>TRBD1|TRBJ2-1|-|14|TRBV9
TGTGCCAGCAGCGTAGCACAGGGGTACAATGAGCAGTTCTTC
CASSVAQGYNEQFF
>-|TRBJ1-5|-|14|TRBV20-1
TGCAGTGCTAGAGCAGACAGTCTCCGGCAGCCCCAGCATTTT
CSARADSLRQPQHF
>-|TRBJ2-4|many|15|TRBV3-1
TGTGCCAGCAGTTTCGAAAGACTAGCCAAAAACATTCAGTACTTC
CASSFERLAKNIQYF
>TRBD1|TRBJ2-5|many|17|TRBV28
TGTGCCAGCAGTTTCGGGACAGGGTCTTTTCGGATGGAGACCCAGTACTTC
CASSFGTGSFRMETQYF
>-|TRBJ1-5|-|13|TRBV6-1
TGTGCCAGCAGCCTCGGGGAGTGGCAGCCCCAGCATTTT
CASSLGEWQPQHF
>-|TRBJ2-5|-|14|TRBV25-1
TGTGCCAGCAGTGTCTCCCTAGGGGAAGAGACCCAGTACTTC
CASSVSLGEETQYF
>TRBD1|TRBJ1-1|few|15|TRBV7-3
TGTGCCAGCGTCAGACAGGGGAGGTCCGGCACTGAAGCTTTCTTT
CASVRQGRSGTEAFF
>TRBD1|TRBJ2-2|few|19|TRBV7-9
TGTGCCAGCAGTCCAAGACCCGGACAGGGGGCAAGAGGTACCGGGGAGCTGTTTTTT
CASSPRPGQGARGTGELFF